This TCR beta chain was identified in a study of blood T cell repertoires in COVID-19. Study-level information: Samples came from the United States, Italy and Spain, spanning acute and convalescent COVID-19. PBMCs, B-cell-depleted T cells, or T cells were the source of the cDNA or gDNA that made up the material.

In the study's own analysis: Estimation of nucleated cell counts was performed using reference gene primer amplification. Sequencing used immunoSEQ multiplex PCR; TCRdb keeps in-frame clones, though not all of them. The D gene and trimming were derived from the DNA, and the V and J assignments and clone size from that table. The sample has around 95,000 clones; 85% to 90% are singletons. The sequence was collected from a human donor in a cohort sampled during active COVID-19. The sample taken for sequencing was peripheral blood.

Here the CDR3 reads CASSTTPGGKAFF. The CDR3 DNA reads TGTGCCAGTAGTACCACCCCCGGGGGAAAAGCTTTCTTT. The rearrangement links TRBV19 to TRBJ1-1; a possible D gene is TRBD1 (5 bases). This CDR3 spans 13 amino acids. CDR1 is LNHDA and CDR2 is SQIVND in the germline V gene (reference sequence). V was shortened by 4 bases and J by 9 bases, with 15 bases between the two germline ends.